The rows below give T cell receptor beta chains drawn from one sample of a study of beta chain features in type 1 diabetes. The assay was immunoSEQ multiplex PCR, and TCRdb's table has in-frame clones only and misses some. This table holds 600,000 to 650,000 clones, around a sixth found once. Sequenced sample: naive CD4+ T cells from blood. These receptors were collected from a man between 18 and 35 years old in good health. The CDR3 runs from the conserved cysteine through the conserved F or W. D genes are given only for firm matches. For some rows the clone size is stated as once, few or many, or as a class when expanded; others skip it.

v_gene	j_gene	abundance	d_gene	CDR3nt	CDR3aa
TRBV30	TRBJ2-7	NA	TRBD1	TGTGCCTGGGGACAGGGTACCTACGAGCAGTACTTC	CAWGQGTYEQYF
TRBV14	TRBJ2-5	few	NA	TGTGCCAGCAGCCTCGGAGGGGCTGGCAAGCAGTACTTC	CASSLGGAGKQYF
TRBV29-1	TRBJ2-7	NA	TRBD2	TGCAGCGTTGAGCTCCGTTCTGGACTAGCCTTTCCCTACGAGCAGTACTTC	CSVELRSGLAFPYEQYF
TRBV4-3	TRBJ1-1	NA	TRBD1	TGCGCCAGCAGCCAATTCGACAGGGCTAATGAAGCTTTCTTT	CASSQFDRANEAFF
TRBV16	TRBJ1-2	few	NA	TGTGCCAGCAGCCAATCCTGGGGGGGAATACAGCACTATGGCTACACCTTC	CASSQSWGGIQHYGYTF
TRBV10-3	TRBJ2-3	NA	NA	TGTGCCTCCCGGGAGTCGGGAGATACGCAGTATTTT	CASRESGDTQYF
TRBV18	TRBJ2-1	NA	TRBD1	TGTGCCAGCTCACGGGACAGATCCTACAATGAGCAGTTCTTC	CASSRDRSYNEQFF
TRBV7-2	TRBJ2-1	NA	NA	TGTGCCAGCAGCCCCAACGCGGGACCGGGTGAGCAGTTCTTC	CASSPNAGPGEQFF
TRBV6-6	TRBJ1-3	few	NA	TGTGCCAGCAGTTACTTAGCCTTTGGAAACACCATATATTTT	CASSYLAFGNTIYF
TRBV7-2	TRBJ2-7	few	NA	TGTGCCAGCAGCCCCAGTGGGTTCGAGCAGTACTTC	CASSPSGFEQYF
TRBV20-1	TRBJ2-7	few	NA	TGCAGTGCTAGACGCGGCGAGCAGTACTTC	CSARRGEQYF
TRBV14	TRBJ2-7	NA	NA	TGTGCCAGCAGCCAGACCCCGACTGGAATAATCCCTCGGTGGTACTTC	CASSQTPTGIIPRWYF
TRBV10-3	TRBJ2-3	few	TRBD2	TGTGCCATCAGTGAGTCGAAACTAGCGGGAGGAACAGATACGCAGTATTTT	CAISESKLAGGTDTQYF
TRBV27	TRBJ1-6	once	NA	TGTGCCAGCAGTTCTCGGGAACATAATTCACCCCTCCACTTT	CASSSREHNSPLHF
TRBV2	TRBJ1-2	NA	NA	TGTGCCAGCAGTCCGAACTATGGCTACACCTTC	CASSPNYGYTF
TRBV5-1	TRBJ1-2	few	NA	TGCGCCAGCAGCTCTCTCCAATTCGCTAACTATGGCTACACCTTC	CASSSLQFANYGYTF
TRBV4-3	TRBJ2-1	few	NA	TGCGCCAGCAGCCAAGATGGGGGCGGGAATGAGCAGTTCTTC	CASSQDGGGNEQFF
TRBV7-9	TRBJ2-1	NA	NA	TGTGCCAGCTCTGTTAAGGGGGGATTTGGTGAGCAGTTCTTC	CASSVKGGFGEQFF
TRBV7-9	TRBJ1-2	NA	NA	TGTGCCAGCAGCTTATCCTCCGGTTGGGGGGCCTATGGCTACACCTTC	CASSLSSGWGAYGYTF
TRBV7-2	TRBJ1-5	NA	NA	TGTGCCAGCAGCTTAGGCCCCAAGGGGCGCGTCTATCAGCCCCAGCATTTT	CASSLGPKGRVYQPQHF
TRBV11-2	TRBJ2-7	NA	TRBD1	TGTGCCAGCAGCTTAGATATGGGACAGGGATTCTACGAGCAGTACTTC	CASSLDMGQGFYEQYF
TRBV9	TRBJ1-4	few	TRBD1	TGTGCCAGCAGCGTGACAGGGCTAAGTGAAAAACTGTTTTTT	CASSVTGLSEKLFF
TRBV10-3	TRBJ2-7	few	NA	TGTGCCATCAGTGAGTCGATGGCTTTGGCCACCTACGAGCAGTACTTC	CAISESMALATYEQYF
TRBV5-1	TRBJ2-7	NA	TRBD1	TGCGCCAGCAGCTTGGCCCCTGGACAGGGTATGGGGGAGCAGTACTTC	CASSLAPGQGMGEQYF
TRBV4-1	TRBJ1-2	NA	TRBD1	TGCGCCAGCAGCCGTTCCAGACAGGGACCTTCCTATGGCTACACCTTC	CASSRSRQGPSYGYTF
TRBV11-3	TRBJ2-1	few	NA	TGTGCCAGCAGCTTAGAAAATGAGCAGTTCTTC	CASSLENEQFF
TRBV15	TRBJ1-5	NA	TRBD1	TGTGCCACCAGCAGAACCGGCCTGCGGGACAGGGGTCGTCAGCCCCAGCATTTT	CATSRTGLRDRGRQPQHF
TRBV2	TRBJ2-5	NA	NA	TGTGCCAGCAGTGACCGGGGAGAGACCCAGTACTTC	CASSDRGETQYF
TRBV27	TRBJ2-2	NA	NA	TGTGCCAGCAGGGGTTCCAGACTTTCCGGGGAGCTGTTTTTT	CASRGSRLSGELFF
TRBV7-2	TRBJ2-7	few	NA	TGTGCCAGCAGCTTATACGTTATGGGATTCGAGCAGTACTTC	CASSLYVMGFEQYF
TRBV5-1	TRBJ2-7	few	NA	TGCGCCAGCAGCTTGGTAGTGGGGGGCTTCTACGAGCAGTACTTC	CASSLVVGGFYEQYF
TRBV9	TRBJ2-7	NA	TRBD2	TGTGCCAGCAGCGTAGAACTAGCGGCCACCTACGAGCAGTACTTC	CASSVELAATYEQYF
TRBV19	TRBJ1-2	few	NA	TGTGCCAGCCGGGACCAATGGGACCCTCCGGGCTACACCTTC	CASRDQWDPPGYTF
TRBV11-2	TRBJ2-5	NA	TRBD2	TGTGCCAGCAGCTTAGCTAGCGGGAGGTCTGAAGAGACCCAGTACTTC	CASSLASGRSEETQYF
TRBV18	TRBJ1-4	NA	NA	TGTGCCAGCTCACCACAAGAAAAACTGTTTTTT	CASSPQEKLFF